The entry below describes one TCR beta chain. The antigen this receptor binds is unknown. No much larger clone is present one base from it, and per-base qualities are unavailable. The data originate from a study of blood T cells in healthy people across ages (dated by TCRdb to the mid-2010s). For the study in its entirety: In model experiments, roughly one uniquely barcoded TCR beta cDNA molecule per two T cells was captured by template switching. The donors were divided into four age groups: young (average around 16 years), middle-aged (about 41), aged (under 70) and long-lived (more than 75). Using the same blood draw, the study looked at two additional independent replicas of 1 million unique cDNA reads for two donors, one aged 18 to 30 and the other aged 80 or older. To avoid experimental bias, donors of different ages were randomly spread across the sequencing lanes. Using deep sequencing normalized with unique cDNA molecular identifiers, the study measured how TCR beta repertoire diversity changes with age.

Libraries came from 5' RACE. Sequenced on an Illumina HiSeq 2500. The second PCR ran for about 7 to 11 cycles and used a J-beta primer mix along with a sample-barcoded 5' primer. A unique molecular identifier was introduced onto each TCR beta cDNA molecule by a template-switch 5' adaptor carrying 12 random nucleotides. At least 2.5 million CDR3-containing paired-end reads were obtained from each sample. All of the RNA was converted into first-strand cDNA using the Mint cDNA synthesis kit, with a TRBC-specific oligonucleotide serving as the primer. Following uracil-DNA glycosylase treatment, a first 18-cycle PCR with universal primers M1SS and BC2_uni_R was performed on all cDNA. Processing in the source paper ran as follows. Each sample was normalized by randomly selecting 1 million high-quality reads, each carrying a distinct molecular identifier. Reads with shared molecular identifiers were discarded instead of being binned into consensus sequences. MiTCR, with a Q25 quality threshold and the strictest error-elimination algorithm, was used for CDR3 identification, clonotype clustering and error correction. A nonparametric unseen species model using Euler transformation provided a lower-bound estimate of total TCR beta diversity. In-frame beta chains were kept once TCRdb had trimmed the public reads at Q25 with fastp and called clones with MiXCR. CDR3 protein sequences are deduplicated, and each keeps its most common genes and DNA. The V and J calls shown here were made by TCRdb, not taken from the authors' results. This sample holds about 830,000 distinct CDR3 sequences; under 80% were observed only once. The ten largest clones add up to approximately 30% of the sample.

Points the paper makes about the study in general: There was a strong correlation between observed TCR beta diversity and the percentage of naive T cells measured by flow cytometry. Because the CMV infection status of the donors was unknown, age-related changes in expanded clonotypes may potentially have been confounded. Conclusive comparison of naive and antigen-experienced compartments was prevented by the profiling of bulk unsorted PBMCs. Compared with the aged group, the long-lived group had more naive CD4+ T cells, fewer expanded clones and increased TCR diversity, suggesting age selection. Observed TCR beta diversity per million T cells fell roughly linearly with age, and a significant reduction was already apparent by age about 38. Estimates of total diversity from one million sequenced T cells were regarded as lower bounds and underestimates.

Donors were about 36 systemically healthy Caucasian individuals from Russia aged roughly 6 to 90 years. Each donor gave 8 to 10 milliliters of peripheral blood, collected into EDTA-treated Vacutainer tubes. Ficoll-Paque density-gradient centrifugation was used to isolate PBMCs, with at least 6.5 million per sample. Trizol reagent was used to extract total RNA from PBMCs, with at least 5.5 micrograms per sample. For every donor, flow cytometry on a PBMC aliquot measured the percentage of naive CD45RAhigh/CD27high T cells. The CDR3 goes from the cysteine to the phenylalanine over 11 residues. The entry retains the CDR3 DNA only, 33 bases that are in frame from base 1. Cut back by 10 bases and 8 bases, the V and J ends lie 14 bases apart. The germline V gene sets CDR1 to MGHDK and CDR2 to SYGVNS.

The clonotype was recovered from a man under 40 in good health. Sequencing was carried out using blood. The chain employs TRBV25-1 and TRBJ1-2; TRBD1 is possibly the D segment (5 matching bases). The CDR3 protein sequence reads: CATLARGGYTF. The DNA is TGTGCCACCCTAGCACGGGGGGGCTACACCTTC.